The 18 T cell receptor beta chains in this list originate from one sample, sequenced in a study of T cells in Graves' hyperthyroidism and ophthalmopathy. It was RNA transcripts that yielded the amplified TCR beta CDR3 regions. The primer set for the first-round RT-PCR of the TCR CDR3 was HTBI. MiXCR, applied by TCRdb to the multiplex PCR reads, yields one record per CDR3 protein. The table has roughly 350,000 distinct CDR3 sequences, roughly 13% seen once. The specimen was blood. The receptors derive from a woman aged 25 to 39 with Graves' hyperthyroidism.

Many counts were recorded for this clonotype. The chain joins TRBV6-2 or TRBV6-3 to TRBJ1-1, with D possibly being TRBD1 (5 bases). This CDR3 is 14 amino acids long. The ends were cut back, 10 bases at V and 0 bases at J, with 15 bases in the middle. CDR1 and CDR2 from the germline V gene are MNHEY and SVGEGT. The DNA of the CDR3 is TGTGCCACCAAACCAGGAGGGGTGAACACTGAAGCTTTCTTT. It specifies CATKPGGVNTEAFF.

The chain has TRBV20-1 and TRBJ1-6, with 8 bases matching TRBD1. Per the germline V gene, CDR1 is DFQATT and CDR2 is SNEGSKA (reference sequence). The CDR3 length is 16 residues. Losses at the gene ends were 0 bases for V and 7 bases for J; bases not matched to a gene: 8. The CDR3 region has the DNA TGCAGTGCTAGAGATCTTTTCAGGGGGCGGAATTCACCCCTCCACTTT. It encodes CSARDLFRGRNSPLHF.

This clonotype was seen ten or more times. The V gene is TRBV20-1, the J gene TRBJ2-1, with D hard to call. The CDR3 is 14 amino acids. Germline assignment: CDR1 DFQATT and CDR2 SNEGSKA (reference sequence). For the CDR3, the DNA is TGCAGGCCTTACGGGCGATGGGGTGGGAATGAGCAGTTCTTC. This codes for CRPYGRWGGNEQFF.

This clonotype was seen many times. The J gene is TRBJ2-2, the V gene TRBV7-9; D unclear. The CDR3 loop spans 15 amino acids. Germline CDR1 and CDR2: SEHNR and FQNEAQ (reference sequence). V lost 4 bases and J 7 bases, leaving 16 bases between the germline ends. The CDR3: CASSYSGQLGGELFF. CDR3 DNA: TGTGCCAGCAGCTACTCCGGGCAGCTCGGCGGGGAGCTGTTTTTT.

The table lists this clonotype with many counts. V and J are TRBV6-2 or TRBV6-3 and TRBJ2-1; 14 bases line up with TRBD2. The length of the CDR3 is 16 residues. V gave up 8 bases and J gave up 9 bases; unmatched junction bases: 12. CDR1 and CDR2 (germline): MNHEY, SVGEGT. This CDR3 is CASGPSPGLAGVEQFF. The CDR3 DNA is TGTGCCAGCGGCCCATCCCCGGGACTAGCGGGAGTTGAGCAGTTCTTC.

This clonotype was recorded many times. The CDR3, as DNA: TGTGCCAGCACCCTCATAGCCGCCACAGATACGCAGTATTTT. Its translation is CASTLIAATDTQYF. The chain is built from TRBV6-1 and TRBJ2-3, with D unclear. Germline loops: CDR1 MNHNS, CDR2 SASEGT. Trimming took off 7 bases at V and 2 bases at J, with 13 bases between the two ends. This CDR3 spans 14 amino acids.

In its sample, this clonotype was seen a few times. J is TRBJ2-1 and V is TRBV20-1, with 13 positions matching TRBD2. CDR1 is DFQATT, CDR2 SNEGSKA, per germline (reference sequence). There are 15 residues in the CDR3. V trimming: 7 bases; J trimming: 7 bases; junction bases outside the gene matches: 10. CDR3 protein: CSEQKPGLAGNEQFF. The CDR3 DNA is TGCAGTGAGCAGAAACCGGGACTAGCGGGGAATGAGCAGTTCTTC.

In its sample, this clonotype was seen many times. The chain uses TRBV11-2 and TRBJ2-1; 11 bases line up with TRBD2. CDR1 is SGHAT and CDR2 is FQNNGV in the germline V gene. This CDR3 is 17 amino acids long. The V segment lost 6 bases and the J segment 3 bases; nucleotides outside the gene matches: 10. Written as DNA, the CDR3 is TGTGCCAGCAGTTCCCCTGCCGGGACTAGCGGCTACAATGAGCAGTTCTTC. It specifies CASSSPAGTSGYNEQFF.

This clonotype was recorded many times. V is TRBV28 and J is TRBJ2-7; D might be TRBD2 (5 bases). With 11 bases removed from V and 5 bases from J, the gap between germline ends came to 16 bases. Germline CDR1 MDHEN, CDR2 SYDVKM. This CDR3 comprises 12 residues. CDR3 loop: CASCLIGDEQYF. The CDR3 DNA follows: TGTGCCTCCTGCCTCATCGGGGACGAGCAGTACTTC.

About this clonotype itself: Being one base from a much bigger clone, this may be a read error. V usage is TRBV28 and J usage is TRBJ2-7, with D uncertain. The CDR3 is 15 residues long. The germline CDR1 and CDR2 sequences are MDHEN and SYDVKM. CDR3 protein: CACSPNGVGRREQYF. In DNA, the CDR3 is TGTGCCTGCAGTCCCAATGGCGTGGGCCGGAGAGAGCAGTACTTC.

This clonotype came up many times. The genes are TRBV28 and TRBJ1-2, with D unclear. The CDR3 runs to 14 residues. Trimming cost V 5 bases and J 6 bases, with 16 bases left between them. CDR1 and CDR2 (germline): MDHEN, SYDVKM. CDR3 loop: CASSTDRAIHGYTF. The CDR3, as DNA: TGTGCCAGCAGTACGGACCGGGCCATCCATGGCTACACCTTC.

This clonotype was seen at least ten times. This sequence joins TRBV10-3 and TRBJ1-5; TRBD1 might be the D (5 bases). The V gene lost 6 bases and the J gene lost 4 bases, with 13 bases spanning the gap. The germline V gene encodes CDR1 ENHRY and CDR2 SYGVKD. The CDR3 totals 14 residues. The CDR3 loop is CAISKSGANQPQHF. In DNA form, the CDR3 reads TGTGCCATCAGCAAGAGCGGGGCAAATCAGCCCCAGCATTTT.

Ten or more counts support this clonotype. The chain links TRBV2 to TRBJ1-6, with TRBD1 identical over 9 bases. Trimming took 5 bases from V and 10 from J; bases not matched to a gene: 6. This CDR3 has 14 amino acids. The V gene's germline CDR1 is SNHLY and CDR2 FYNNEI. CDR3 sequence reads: CASSQPDRGSPLHF. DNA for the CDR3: TGTGCCAGCAGTCAGCCGGACAGGGGATCACCCCTCCACTTT.

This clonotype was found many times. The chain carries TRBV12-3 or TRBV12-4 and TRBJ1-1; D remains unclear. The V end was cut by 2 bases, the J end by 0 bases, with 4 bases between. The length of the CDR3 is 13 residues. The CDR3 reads CASSLRVNTEAFF. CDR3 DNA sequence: TGTGCCAGCAGTTTACGGGTGAACACTGAAGCTTTCTTT.

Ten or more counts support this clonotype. CDR3 bases: TGTGCCAGCAGCTACCGGACAGGGACAGGCACTGAAGCTTTCTTT. It yields the protein CASSYRTGTGTEAFF. The V and J genes are TRBV5-6 and TRBJ1-1, with TRBD1 matching over 8 bases. This CDR3 region has 15 residues. Trimming removed 3 bases from V and 4 bases from J; junction bases left unmatched: 8. Germline V gives CDR1 SGHDT, CDR2 YYEEEE.

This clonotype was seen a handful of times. CDR3 sequence reads: CASSQGLAGGWFF. CDR3 DNA sequence: TGTGCCAGCAGTCAGGGACTAGCGGGAGGGTGGTTCTTC. The J gene is TRBJ2-1, the V gene TRBV6-2 or TRBV6-3; 16 bases are shared with TRBD2. The CDR3 is 13 residues long. CDR1 MNHEY and CDR2 SVGEGT come from the germline V gene. The V and J ends lost 5 bases and 15 bases, in that order; junction bases with no gene match: 4.

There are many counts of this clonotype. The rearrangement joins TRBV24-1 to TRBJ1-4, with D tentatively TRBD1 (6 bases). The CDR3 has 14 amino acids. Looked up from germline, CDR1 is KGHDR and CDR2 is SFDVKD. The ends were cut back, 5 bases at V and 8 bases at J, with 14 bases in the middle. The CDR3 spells CATSVRGQGEKLFF. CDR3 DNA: TGTGCCACCAGTGTGCGGGGCCAGGGGGAAAAACTGTTTTTT.

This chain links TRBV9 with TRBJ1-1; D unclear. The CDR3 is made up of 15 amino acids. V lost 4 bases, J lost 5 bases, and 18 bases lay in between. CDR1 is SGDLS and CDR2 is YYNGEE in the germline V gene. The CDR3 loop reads CASSPWMSGGTEAFF. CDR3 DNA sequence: TGTGCCAGCAGCCCCTGGATGTCTGGAGGTACTGAAGCTTTCTTT.